This is a list of T cell receptor beta chains from one sample in a study of immune characterization of retroperitoneal liposarcoma. TCRdb itself ran the PCR reads through MiXCR, one entry per CDR3 protein. The repertoire holds some 10,000 distinct CDR3 sequences, with 27% as singletons. Sequencing was done on a sample of tumor tissue. These receptors originate from a female donor with retroperitoneal liposarcoma. CDR3s include the opening cysteine and the closing phenylalanine or tryptophan.

TRBV14 CASSFSGTGAYEQYF
TRBV7-8 CASSRDTDEAFF
TRBV6-1 CASSQTSGGRYEQYF
TRBV6-1 CASSESTGVGYEQYF
TRBV7-8 CASSANRRGAQYQETQYF
TRBV27 CASSLLSIGRQKSPLHF
TRBV6-1 CASSSYRGTYEQYF
TRBV4-1 CASSHTATGWDEQYF
TRBV24-1 CATSDRAGAAYNEQFF
TRBV11-3 CAIRGGGAEQFF
TRBV24-1 CATSRGREYGYTF
TRBV7-2 CASSHGETQYF
TRBV6-1 CASIRDLNQPQHF
TRBV12-3/TRBV12-4 CASSSRGRDIQFF
TRBV7-2 CASSRPRGAGENTDTQYF
TRBV11-3 CASSKLGGGTGELFF
TRBV7-2 CASNPGQASSEQFF
TRBV6-1 CASRKRVAEPYEQYF
TRBV6-1 CASTDGNQPQHF
TRBV11-2 CASSLGSGFYEQFF
TRBV12-3/TRBV12-4 CASSRGSYNEQYF
TRBV5-3 CASSLDYDTGELFF
TRBV6-1 CASRLAGGINEQFF
TRBV11-1 CASSRRDEQYF
TRBV6-1 CASRDAFNEQFF
TRBV6-1 CASSPGLAGVTDTQYF
TRBV6-1 CASSAYAVLYNEQFF
TRBV7-2 CASSSRQGSHEQYF
TRBV6-1 CASSSRQGGSGQFF
TRBV6-1 CASSESENTEAFF
TRBV6-6 CASSPIGTEETQYF
TRBV4-1 CASSQGGPYEQYF
TRBV12-3/TRBV12-4 CASSFITSGYNEQFF
TRBV6-1 CASSSPGTITYEQFF
TRBV6-6 CASSYADTQYF
TRBV6-1 CASSEGQGAYEQFF
TRBV6-1 CASKDSYTGELFF
TRBV7-3 CASSIYRDRSDTQYF
TRBV6-1 CASSMGRANTEAFF
TRBV6-1 CASRGGQYTEAFF
TRBV7-3 CASSRTGAEETQFF
TRBV6-1 CASSGTSRGELFF
TRBV12-3/TRBV12-4 CASSFRGTATSEQYF
TRBV7-6 CASSATRRDNEQFF
TRBV6-6 CASSYSTPGRGGYEQFF
TRBV11-3 CASSSPGGLTGEQFF
TRBV27 CASRSNNAAAGNNEQFF
TRBV6-1 CASSVDLGGYTF
TRBV6-2/TRBV6-3 CASSERRGAANTEAFF
TRBV12-3/TRBV12-4 CASSFGGLTGSKNIQYF
TRBV11-2 CASSLGKDTQYF
TRBV7-3 CASSLIGSERGGITGELFF
TRBV7-8 CASSFPRAEQFF
TRBV5-6 CASSRDTYEQYF